This T cell receptor (beta chain) was found in a study of OX40 agonist ivuxolimab in advanced cancers. V was clipped by 0 bases and J by 7 bases; unmatched bases: 6. CDR3 length equals 15 residues. CDR1 MGHRA and CDR2 YSYEKL come from the germline V gene. Only in-frame clones appear in the TCRdb table, and some are missing; sequencing was by immunoSEQ multiplex PCR. The table has 47,000 or so clones, around 90% seen once; the top ten hold 10% to 12%. The material was CD4+ or CD8+ T cells sorted from blood, obtained in a trial of the OX40 agonist ivuxolimab. The chain employs TRBV4-1 and TRBJ2-1; 7 nucleotides match TRBD2. The sequence derives from an adult with an advanced solid tumor such as melanoma, head and neck, liver or kidney cancer. Here the CDR3 DNA reads TGCGCCAGCAGCCAAGATTGGGGGGGAATGAATGAGCAGTTCTTC. This sequence encodes CASSQDWGGMNEQFF.